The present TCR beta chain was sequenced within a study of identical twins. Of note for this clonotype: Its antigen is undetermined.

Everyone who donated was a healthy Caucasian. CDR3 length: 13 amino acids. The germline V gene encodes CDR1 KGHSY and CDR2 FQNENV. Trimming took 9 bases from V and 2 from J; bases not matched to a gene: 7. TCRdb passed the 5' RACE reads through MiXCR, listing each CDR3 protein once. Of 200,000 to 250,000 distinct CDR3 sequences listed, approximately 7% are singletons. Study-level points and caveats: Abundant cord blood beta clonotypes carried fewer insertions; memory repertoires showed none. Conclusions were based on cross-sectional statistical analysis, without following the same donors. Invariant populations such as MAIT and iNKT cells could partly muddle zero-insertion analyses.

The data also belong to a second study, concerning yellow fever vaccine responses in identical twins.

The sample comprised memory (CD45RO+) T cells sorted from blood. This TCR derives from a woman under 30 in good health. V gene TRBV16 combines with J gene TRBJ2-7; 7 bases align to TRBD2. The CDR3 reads CASAAGVAYEQYF. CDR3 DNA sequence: TGTGCCAGTGCGGCGGGAGTCGCCTACGAGCAGTACTTC.